The clone carrying this T cell receptor (beta chain) was observed once. Investigators excluded patients with uncontrolled infection, other autoimmune disease, pregnancy or lactation. The record originates from a study of T cells in Graves' hyperthyroidism and ophthalmopathy. TCR beta CDR3 region amplification was performed from RNA transcripts. Initially, a first-round RT-PCR of the TCR CDR3 employed the HTBI primer set. TCRdb redid the calling of the multiplex PCR reads with MiXCR, one entry per CDR3 protein. The profile shows 350,000 or so distinct CDR3 sequences, roughly 18% of them singletons. This CDR3 comprises 11 residues. Germline CDR1 and CDR2: GTSNPN and SVGIG (reference sequence). Losses at the gene ends were 6 bases for V and 7 bases for J; bases not matched to a gene: 5.

This rearrangement joins TRBV30 to TRBJ1-1; 7 bases map to TRBD1. This clonotype was obtained from a woman between 40 and 50 years old with Graves' ophthalmopathy. Sequenced material: blood. CDR3 region: CACKRDSEAFF. The CDR3, as DNA: TGTGCCTGTAAGAGGGACAGTGAAGCTTTCTTT.